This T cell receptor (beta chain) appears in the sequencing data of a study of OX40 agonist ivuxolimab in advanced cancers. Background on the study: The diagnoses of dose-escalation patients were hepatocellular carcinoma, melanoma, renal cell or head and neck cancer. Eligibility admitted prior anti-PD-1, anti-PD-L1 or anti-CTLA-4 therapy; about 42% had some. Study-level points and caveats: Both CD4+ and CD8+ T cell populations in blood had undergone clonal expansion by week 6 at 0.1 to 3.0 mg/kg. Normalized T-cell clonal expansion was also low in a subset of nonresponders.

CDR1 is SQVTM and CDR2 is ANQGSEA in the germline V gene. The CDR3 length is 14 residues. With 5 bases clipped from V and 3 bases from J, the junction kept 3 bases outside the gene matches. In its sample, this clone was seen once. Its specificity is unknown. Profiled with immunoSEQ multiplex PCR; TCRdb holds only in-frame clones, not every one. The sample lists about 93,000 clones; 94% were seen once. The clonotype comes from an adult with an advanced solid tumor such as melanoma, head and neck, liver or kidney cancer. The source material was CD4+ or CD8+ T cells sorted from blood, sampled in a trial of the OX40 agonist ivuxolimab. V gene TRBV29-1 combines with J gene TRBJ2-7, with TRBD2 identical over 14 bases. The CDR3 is CSVSGLAGDYEQYF. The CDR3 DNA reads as TGCAGCGTTTCGGGACTAGCGGGAGACTACGAGCAGTACTTC.